Listed below are T cell receptor beta chains from one sample, sequenced in a study of PD-1 blockade in classical Hodgkin lymphoma. Sequencing was performed with immunoSEQ multiplex PCR; in TCRdb, only in-frame clones are kept and a portion is missing. The repertoire includes 20,000 to 25,000 clones, around 69% of them detected once, and around 15% sits in the top ten. The material sequenced was peripheral blood mononuclear cells (PBMCs), taken at baseline. The receptors come from a human donor with classical Hodgkin lymphoma. CDR3s include the opening cysteine and the closing phenylalanine or tryptophan. D genes are given only for firm matches. Not every row has a clone size; where given, it reads once, few, many or a size class.

>TRBV5-4|TRBJ2-3|TRBD2|NA
TGTGCCAGCAGCACGGGGGGGGGAAGCACAGATACGCAGTATTTT
CASSTGGGSTDTQYF
>TRBV2|TRBJ2-1|TRBD2|NA
TGTGCCAGCAGGGAAAGGGGCGGGAGTTACAATGAGCAGTTCTTC
CASRERGGSYNEQFF
>TRBV6-5|TRBJ2-7|TRBD2|NA
TGTGCCAGCAGCCTGACTAGCGGGAGTAGAGAGCAGTACTTC
CASSLTSGSREQYF
>TRBV6-6|TRBJ2-6|NA|medium-sized
TGTGGCTGTAGCTCTGGGGCCAACGTCCTGACTTTC
CGCSSGANVLTF
>TRBV28|TRBJ2-1|TRBD2|NA
TGTGCCAGCTGCTTTACCCTCGGGGCTAGCGGACTCAATGAGCAGTTCTTC
CASCFTLGASGLNEQFF
>TRBV10-2|TRBJ1-6|TRBD1|few
TGCGCCAGCAGTGAGTCGTCAGGGGGATATAATTCACCCCTCCACTTT
CASSESSGGYNSPLHF
>TRBV9|TRBJ2-2|TRBD1|NA
TGTGCCAGCAGCGCCGGGACAGGGGGACACGGGGAGCTGTTTTTT
CASSAGTGGHGELFF
>TRBV27|TRBJ1-5|TRBD1|NA
TGTGCCAGCAGCAACACAGGGGATAGCAATCAGCCCCAGCATTTT
CASSNTGDSNQPQHF
>TRBV7-8|TRBJ1-2|NA|NA
TGTGCCAGCAGCCTCGGAAGGGGCTATGGCTACACCTTC
CASSLGRGYGYTF
>TRBV19|TRBJ2-3|NA|NA
TGTGCCAGTAGTTATACAGTCACAGATACGCAGTATTTT
CASSYTVTDTQYF
>TRBV2|TRBJ2-2|NA|NA
TGTGCCAGCAGAATCCTCCGAGACCCCGGGTGGGGGGAGCTGTTTTTT
CASRILRDPGWGELFF
>TRBV28|TRBJ1-1|NA|NA
TGTGCCAGCAGTTTGGCAGGGAAGGTAGCTTTCTTT
CASSLAGKVAFF
>TRBV4-3|TRBJ1-2|TRBD1|medium-sized
TGCGCCAGCAGCCAAGATGAGGGGTTGGGGACAGGCGGGGGCTACACCTTC
CASSQDEGLGTGGGYTF
>TRBV2|TRBJ2-1|NA|NA
TGTGCCAGCAGCAAGGACAGTTACAATGAGCAGTTCTTC
CASSKDSYNEQFF
>TRBV19|TRBJ1-6|NA|NA
TGTGCCAGTAGTATTTTAGGAGGGTCACCCCTCCACTTT
CASSILGGSPLHF
>TRBV7-2|TRBJ2-5|NA|NA
TGTGCCAGCAGCTTCAGGTCGGAGACCCAGTACTTC
CASSFRSETQYF
>TRBV30|TRBJ2-5|TRBD2|NA
TGTGCCTGGAGTGGTGCACTAGCGGGAGGAACCCAGTACTTC
CAWSGALAGGTQYF
>TRBV6-6|TRBJ2-1|NA|NA
TGTGCCAGCAGTTATGGGGGTGAGCAGTTCTTC
CASSYGGEQFF
>TRBV18|TRBJ2-3|TRBD1|NA
TGTGCCAGCTCCCAGCGTCCCCAATCGGCAGGGGGCACGACAGATACGCAGTATTTT
CASSQRPQSAGGTTDTQYF
>TRBV28|TRBJ1-6|NA|NA
TGTGCCAGCAGAGCAAATTCACCCCTCCACTTT
CASRANSPLHF
>TRBV7-2|TRBJ1-2|NA|NA
TGTGCCAGCAGCTTAGTGCCAGGGAGGAAACTTAACTATGGCTACACCTTC
CASSLVPGRKLNYGYTF
>TRBV5-1|TRBJ2-6|TRBD2|NA
TGCGCCAGCAGCTCTGGACTAGCGGGAGCCGGGGCCAACGTCCTGACTTTC
CASSSGLAGAGANVLTF
>TRBV28|TRBJ2-7|TRBD2|NA
TGTGCCAGCAGTTTGGCCACTAGCGGGAGATCCTACGAGCAGTACTTC
CASSLATSGRSYEQYF
>TRBV10-3|TRBJ1-2|NA|NA
TGTGCCATCAGTGAGTCTTATGGCTACACCTTC
CAISESYGYTF